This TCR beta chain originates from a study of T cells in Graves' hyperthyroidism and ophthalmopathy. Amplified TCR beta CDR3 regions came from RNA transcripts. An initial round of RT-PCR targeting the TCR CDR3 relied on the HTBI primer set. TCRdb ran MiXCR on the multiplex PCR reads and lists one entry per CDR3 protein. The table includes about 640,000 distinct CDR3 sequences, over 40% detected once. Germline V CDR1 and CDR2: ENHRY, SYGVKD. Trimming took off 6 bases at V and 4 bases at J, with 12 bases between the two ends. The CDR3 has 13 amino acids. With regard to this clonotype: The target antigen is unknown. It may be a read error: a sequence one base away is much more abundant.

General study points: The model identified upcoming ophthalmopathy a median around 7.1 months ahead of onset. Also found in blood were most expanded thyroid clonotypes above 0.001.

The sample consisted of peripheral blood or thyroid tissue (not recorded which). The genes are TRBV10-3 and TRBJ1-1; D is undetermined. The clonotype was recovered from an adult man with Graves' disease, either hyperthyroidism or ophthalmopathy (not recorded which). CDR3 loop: CAIRQLGSTEAFF. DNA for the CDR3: TGTGCCATCAGGCAACTCGGAAGCACTGAAGCTTTCTTT.